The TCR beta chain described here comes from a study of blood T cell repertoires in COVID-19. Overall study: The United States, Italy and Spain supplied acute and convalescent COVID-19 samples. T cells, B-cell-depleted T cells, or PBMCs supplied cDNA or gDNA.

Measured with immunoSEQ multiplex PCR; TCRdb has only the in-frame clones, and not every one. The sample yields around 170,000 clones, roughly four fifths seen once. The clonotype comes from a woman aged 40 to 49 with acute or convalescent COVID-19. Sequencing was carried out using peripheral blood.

CDR3 protein: CASSGAGLSTTEQYF. For the CDR3, the DNA is TGTGCCAGCAGTGGAGCGGGCCTGTCCACTACCGAGCAGTACTTC. This chain connects TRBV28 to TRBJ2-7, with D possibly being TRBD2 (6 bases). Germline V CDR1 and CDR2: MDHEN, SYDVKM. Trimming took 5 bases from V and 6 from J, leaving 20 bases between them. CDR3 length: 15 amino acids.